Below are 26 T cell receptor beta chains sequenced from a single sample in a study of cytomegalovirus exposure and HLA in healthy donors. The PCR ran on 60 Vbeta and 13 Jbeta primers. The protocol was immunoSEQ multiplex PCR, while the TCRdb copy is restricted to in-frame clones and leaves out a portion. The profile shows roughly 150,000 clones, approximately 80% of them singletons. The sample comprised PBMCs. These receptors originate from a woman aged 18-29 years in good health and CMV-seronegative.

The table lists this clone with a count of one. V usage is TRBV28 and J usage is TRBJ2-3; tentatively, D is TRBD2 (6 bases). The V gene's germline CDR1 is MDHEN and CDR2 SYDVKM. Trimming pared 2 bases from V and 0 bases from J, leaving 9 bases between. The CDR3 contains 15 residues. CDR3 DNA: TGTGCCAGCAGTTTACTCGGGACTAGCACAGATACGCAGTATTTT. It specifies CASSLLGTSTDTQYF.

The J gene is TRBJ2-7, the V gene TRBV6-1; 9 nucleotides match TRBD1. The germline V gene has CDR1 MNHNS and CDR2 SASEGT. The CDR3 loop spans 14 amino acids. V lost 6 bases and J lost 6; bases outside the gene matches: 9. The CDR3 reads CASRGTGFSSEQYF. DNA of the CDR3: TGTGCCAGCAGAGGGACAGGGTTCTCGAGCGAGCAGTACTTC.

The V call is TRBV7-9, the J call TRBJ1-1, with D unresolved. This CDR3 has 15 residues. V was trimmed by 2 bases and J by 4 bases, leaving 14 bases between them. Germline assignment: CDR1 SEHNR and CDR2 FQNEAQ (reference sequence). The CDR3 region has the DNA TGTGCCAGCAGCTTAAGAGGTTCCAGCGGCACTGAAGCTTTCTTT. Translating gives CASSLRGSSGTEAFF. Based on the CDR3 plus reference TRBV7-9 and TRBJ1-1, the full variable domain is DTGVSQNPRHKITKRGQNVTFRCDPISEHNRLYWYRQTLGQGPEFLTYFQNEAQLEKSRLLSDRFSAERPKGSFSTLEIQRTEQGDSAMYLCASSLRGSSGTEAFFGQGTRLTVV.

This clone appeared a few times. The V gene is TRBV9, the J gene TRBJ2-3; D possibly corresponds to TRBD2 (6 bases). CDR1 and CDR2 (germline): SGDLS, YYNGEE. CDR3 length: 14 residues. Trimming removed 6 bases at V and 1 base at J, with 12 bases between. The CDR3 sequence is CASTDGTGTDTQYF. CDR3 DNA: TGTGCCAGCACGGACGGGACTGGCACAGATACGCAGTATTTT.

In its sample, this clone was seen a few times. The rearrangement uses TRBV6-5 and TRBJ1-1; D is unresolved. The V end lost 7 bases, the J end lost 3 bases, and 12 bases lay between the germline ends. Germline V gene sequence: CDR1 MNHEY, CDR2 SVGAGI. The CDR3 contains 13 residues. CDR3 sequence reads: CASIGYGHTEAFF. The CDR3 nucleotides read TGTGCCAGCATAGGCTATGGGCACACTGAAGCTTTCTTT.

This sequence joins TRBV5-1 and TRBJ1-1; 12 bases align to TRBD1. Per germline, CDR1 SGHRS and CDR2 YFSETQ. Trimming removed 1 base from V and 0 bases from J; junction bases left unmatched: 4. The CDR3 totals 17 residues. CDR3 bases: TGCGCCAGCAGCTTGAGGGACAGGGGGCTGCTGAACACTGAAGCTTTCTTT. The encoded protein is CASSLRDRGLLNTEAFF.

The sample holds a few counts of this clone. CDR3 sequence (DNA): TGTGCCACCAGCAGCCCTACCAGGGGCAGTTACAATGAGCAGTTCTTC. Its protein is CATSSPTRGSYNEQFF. This chain links TRBV15 with TRBJ2-1, with TRBD1 as a possible D gene (6 bases). This CDR3 is 16 amino acids long. Trimming removed 3 bases at V and 4 bases at J, with 16 bases between. Per germline, CDR1 LNHNV and CDR2 YYDKDF (reference sequence).

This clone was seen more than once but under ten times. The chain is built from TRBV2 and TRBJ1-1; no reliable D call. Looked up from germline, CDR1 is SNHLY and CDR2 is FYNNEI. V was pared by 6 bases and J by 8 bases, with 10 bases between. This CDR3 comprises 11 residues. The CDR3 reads CASRLEVEAFF. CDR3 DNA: TGTGCCAGCAGGTTAGAAGTGGAAGCTTTCTTT.

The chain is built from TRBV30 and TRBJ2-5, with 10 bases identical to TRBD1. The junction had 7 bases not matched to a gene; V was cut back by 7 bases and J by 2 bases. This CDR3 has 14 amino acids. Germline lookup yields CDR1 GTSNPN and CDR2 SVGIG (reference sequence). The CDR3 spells CASRTGGFQETQYF. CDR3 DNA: TGTGCCTCAAGGACAGGGGGGTTTCAAGAGACCCAGTACTTC.

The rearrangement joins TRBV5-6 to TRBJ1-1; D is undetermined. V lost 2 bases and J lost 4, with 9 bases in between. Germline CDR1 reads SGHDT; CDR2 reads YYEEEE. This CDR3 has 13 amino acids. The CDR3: CASSFSGSTEAFF. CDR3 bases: TGTGCCAGCAGCTTTTCGGGAAGCACTGAAGCTTTCTTT.

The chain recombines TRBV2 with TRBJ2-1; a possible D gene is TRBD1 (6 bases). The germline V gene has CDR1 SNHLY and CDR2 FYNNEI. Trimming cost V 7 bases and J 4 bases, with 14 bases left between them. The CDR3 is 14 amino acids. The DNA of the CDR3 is TGTGCCAGCACTGGACAGCGCTTTTACAATGAGCAGTTCTTC. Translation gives CASTGQRFYNEQFF. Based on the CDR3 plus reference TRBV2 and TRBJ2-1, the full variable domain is EPEVTQTPSHQVTQMGQEVILRCVPISNHLYFYWYRQILGQKVEFLVSFYNNEISEKSEIFDDQFSVERPDGSNFTLKIRSTKLEDSAMYFCASTGQRFYNEQFFGPGTRLTVL.

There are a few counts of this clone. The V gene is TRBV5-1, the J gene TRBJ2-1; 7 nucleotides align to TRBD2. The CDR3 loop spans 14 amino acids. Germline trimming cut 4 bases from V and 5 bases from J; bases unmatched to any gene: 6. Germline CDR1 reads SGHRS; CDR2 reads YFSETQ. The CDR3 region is CASSGGDEHNEQFF. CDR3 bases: TGCGCCAGCAGCGGGGGGGACGAACACAATGAGCAGTTCTTC.

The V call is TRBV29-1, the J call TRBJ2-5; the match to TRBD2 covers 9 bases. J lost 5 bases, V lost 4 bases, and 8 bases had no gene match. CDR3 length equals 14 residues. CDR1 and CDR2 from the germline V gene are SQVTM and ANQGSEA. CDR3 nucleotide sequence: TGCAGCGTTGGTGGGACTAGCTGGGGGGAGACCCAGTACTTC. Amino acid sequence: CSVGGTSWGETQYF.

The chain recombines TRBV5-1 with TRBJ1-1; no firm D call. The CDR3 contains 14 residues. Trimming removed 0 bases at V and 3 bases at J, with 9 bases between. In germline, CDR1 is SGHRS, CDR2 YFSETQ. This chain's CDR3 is CASSLETAHTEAFF. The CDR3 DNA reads TGCGCCAGCAGCTTGGAAACAGCCCACACTGAAGCTTTCTTT.

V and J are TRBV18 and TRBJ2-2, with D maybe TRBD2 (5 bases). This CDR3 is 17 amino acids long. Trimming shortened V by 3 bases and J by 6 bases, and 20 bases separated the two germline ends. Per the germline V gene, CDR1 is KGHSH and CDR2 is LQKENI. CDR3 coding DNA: TGTGCCAGCTCACCGAAGTTGGGCCAGGAGGACCCCGGGGAGCTGTTTTTT. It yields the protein CASSPKLGQEDPGELFF.

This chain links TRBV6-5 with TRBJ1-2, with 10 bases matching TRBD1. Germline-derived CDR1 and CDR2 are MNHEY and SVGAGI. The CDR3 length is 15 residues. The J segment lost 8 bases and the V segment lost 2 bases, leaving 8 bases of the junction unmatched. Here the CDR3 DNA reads TGTGCCAGCAGTTACACGGGACAGGGGTTGGAGGGCTACACCTTC. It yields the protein CASSYTGQGLEGYTF.

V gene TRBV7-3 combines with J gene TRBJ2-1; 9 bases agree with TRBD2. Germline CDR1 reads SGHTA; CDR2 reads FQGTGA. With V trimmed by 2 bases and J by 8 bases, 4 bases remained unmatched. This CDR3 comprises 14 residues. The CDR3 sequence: CASSLGRGGYEQFF. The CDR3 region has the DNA TGTGCCAGCAGCTTAGGGCGGGGGGGGTATGAGCAGTTCTTC.

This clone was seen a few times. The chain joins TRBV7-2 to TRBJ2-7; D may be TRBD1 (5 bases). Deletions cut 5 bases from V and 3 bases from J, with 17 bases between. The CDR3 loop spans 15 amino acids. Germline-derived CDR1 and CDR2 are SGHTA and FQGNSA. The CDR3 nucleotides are TGTGCCAGCAGCCCCCGTCAGGGCCGAAACTACGAGCAGTACTTC. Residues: CASSPRQGRNYEQYF.

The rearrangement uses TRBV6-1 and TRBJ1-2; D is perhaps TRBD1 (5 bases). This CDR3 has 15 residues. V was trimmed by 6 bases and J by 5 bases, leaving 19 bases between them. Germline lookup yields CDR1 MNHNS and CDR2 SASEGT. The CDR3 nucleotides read TGTGCCAGCAGCATAAACGCGATCGGGGGGTATGGCTACACCTTC. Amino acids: CASSINAIGGYGYTF.

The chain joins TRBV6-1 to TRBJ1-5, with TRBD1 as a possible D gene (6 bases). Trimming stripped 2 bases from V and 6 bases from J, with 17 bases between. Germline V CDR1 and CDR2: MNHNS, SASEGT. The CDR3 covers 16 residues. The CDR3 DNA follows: TGTGCCAGCAGTGAAAAGTCGGACAGTGGAGGTCAGCCCCAGCATTTT. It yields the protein CASSEKSDSGGQPQHF.

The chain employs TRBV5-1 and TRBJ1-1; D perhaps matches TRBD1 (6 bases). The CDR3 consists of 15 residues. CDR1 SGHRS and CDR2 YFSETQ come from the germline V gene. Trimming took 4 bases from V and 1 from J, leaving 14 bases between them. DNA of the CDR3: TGCGCCAGCAGCACCGCACAGGGCGGGAACACTGAAGCTTTCTTT. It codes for CASSTAQGGNTEAFF. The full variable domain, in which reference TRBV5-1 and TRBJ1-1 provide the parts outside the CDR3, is KAGVTQTPRYLIKTRGQQVTLSCSPISGHRSVSWYQQTPGQGLQFLFEYFSETQRNKGNFPGRFSGRQFSNSRSEMNVSTLELGDSALYLCASSTAQGGNTEAFFGQGTRLTVV.

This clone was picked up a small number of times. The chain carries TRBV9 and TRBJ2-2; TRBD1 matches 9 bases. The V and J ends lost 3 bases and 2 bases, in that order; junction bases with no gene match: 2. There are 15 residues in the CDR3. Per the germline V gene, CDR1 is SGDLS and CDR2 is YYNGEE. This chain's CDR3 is CASSAQGANTGELFF. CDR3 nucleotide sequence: TGTGCCAGCAGCGCACAGGGGGCCAACACCGGGGAGCTGTTTTTT.

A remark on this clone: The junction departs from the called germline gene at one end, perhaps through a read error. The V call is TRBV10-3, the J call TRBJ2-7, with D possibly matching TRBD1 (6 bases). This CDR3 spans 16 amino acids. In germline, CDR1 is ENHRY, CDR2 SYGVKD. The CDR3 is CAISESWAGTPAFLLF. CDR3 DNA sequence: TGTGCCATCAGTGAGTCCTGGGCCGGGACACCCGCCTTCCTCCTCTTC.

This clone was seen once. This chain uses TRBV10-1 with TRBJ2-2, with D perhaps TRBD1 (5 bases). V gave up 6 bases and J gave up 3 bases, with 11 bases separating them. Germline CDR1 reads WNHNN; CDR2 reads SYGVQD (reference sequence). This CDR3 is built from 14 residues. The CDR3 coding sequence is TGCGCCAGCAGCCCGGCAGGGTACACCGGGGAGCTGTTTTTT. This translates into CASSPAGYTGELFF.

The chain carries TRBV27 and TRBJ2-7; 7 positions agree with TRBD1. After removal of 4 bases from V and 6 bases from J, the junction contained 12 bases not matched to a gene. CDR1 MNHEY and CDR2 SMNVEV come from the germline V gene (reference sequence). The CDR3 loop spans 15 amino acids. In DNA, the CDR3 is TGTGCCAGCAGTTCACACTCGACAGGGAGCGGCGAGCAGTACTTC. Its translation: CASSSHSTGSGEQYF.

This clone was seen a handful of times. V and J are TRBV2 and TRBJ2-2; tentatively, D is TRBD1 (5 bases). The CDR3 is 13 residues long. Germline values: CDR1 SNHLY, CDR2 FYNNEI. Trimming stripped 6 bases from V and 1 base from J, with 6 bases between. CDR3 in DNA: TGTGCCAGCAGGACAGTGAACACCGGGGAGCTGTTTTTT. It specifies CASRTVNTGELFF. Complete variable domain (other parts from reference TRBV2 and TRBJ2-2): EPEVTQTPSHQVTQMGQEVILRCVPISNHLYFYWYRQILGQKVEFLVSFYNNEISEKSEIFDDQFSVERPDGSNFTLKIRSTKLEDSAMYFCASRTVNTGELFFGEGSRLTVL.